The 15 T cell receptor beta chains below come from one sample, sequenced in a study of OX40 agonist ivuxolimab in advanced cancers. Data came from immunoSEQ multiplex PCR; TCRdb stores just in-frame clones and leaves some out. There are under 150,000 clones in the sample; over 75% occur only once, and more than 0.45% lies in the top ten. Sequences were derived from CD4+ or CD8+ T cells sorted from blood, sampled in a trial of the OX40 agonist ivuxolimab. These TCRs come from an adult with an advanced solid tumor such as melanoma, head and neck, liver or kidney cancer.

The chain links TRBV7-2 to TRBJ2-5; 9 bases align to TRBD2. V lost 5 bases and J lost 1; bases outside the gene matches: 2. The CDR3 covers 14 residues. From germline, CDR1 is SGHTA and CDR2 FQGNSA. CDR3 loop: CASSVGLAQETQYF. The CDR3 bases are TGTGCCAGCAGCGTGGGACTAGCCCAAGAGACCCAGTACTTC.

The chain links TRBV7-6 to TRBJ1-6; TRBD1 aligns across 8 bases. The trim removed 5 bases at V and 11 bases at J, leaving 8 bases unmatched. The CDR3 is made up of 14 amino acids. Germline V gene data show CDR1 as SGHVS and CDR2 as FNYEAQ. CDR3 in DNA: TGTGCCAGCAGCCAAGGACAGGGTCTTACACCCCTCCACTTT. Protein: CASSQGQGLTPLHF.

The table lists this clone with a count of one. The rearrangement links TRBV19 to TRBJ2-5; TRBD1 matches 7 bases. The germline CDR1 and CDR2 sequences are LNHDA and SQIVND (reference sequence). There are 15 residues in the CDR3. V was pared by 4 bases and J by 7 bases, with 12 bases of the junction left unmatched. The CDR3 region is CASSNRDRFLGTQYF. The CDR3 coding sequence is TGTGCCAGTAGTAACCGGGACAGATTTCTTGGGACCCAGTACTTC.

The CDR3 is CASSAQGVNEQFF. CDR3 nucleotides: TGTGCCAGCAGTGCTCAGGGGGTAAATGAGCAGTTCTTC. The chain carries TRBV6-5 and TRBJ2-1; 7 nucleotides match TRBD1. The CDR3 consists of 13 residues. J lost 7 bases, V lost 5 bases, and 5 bases had no gene match. Germline V CDR1 and CDR2: MNHEY, SVGAGI.

V is TRBV11-3 and J is TRBJ2-5, with 9 bases fitting TRBD2. After removal of 5 bases from V and 5 bases from J, the junction contained 9 bases not matched to a gene. Per the germline V gene, CDR1 is SGHNT and CDR2 is YENEEA. The CDR3 loop spans 15 amino acids. The CDR3 is CASSPPRGGRETQYF. For the CDR3, the DNA is TGTGCCAGCAGCCCCCCGCGGGGGGGCCGGGAGACCCAGTACTTC.

The chain recombines TRBV7-2 with TRBJ2-5, with D unresolved. This CDR3 has 12 amino acids. Germline V gene data show CDR1 as SGHTA and CDR2 as FQGNSA. Trimming pared 4 bases from V and 1 base from J, leaving 4 bases between. The DNA for the CDR3 is TGTGCCAGCAGCTCCCCCCAAGAGACCCAGTACTTC. Protein sequence: CASSSPQETQYF.

This clone was seen a single time. The gene calls are TRBV10-3 and TRBJ2-2; tentatively, D is TRBD2 (5 bases). The CDR3 contains 16 residues. The germline CDR1 and CDR2 sequences are ENHRY and SYGVKD. The V and J ends lost 6 bases and 6 bases respectively, with 20 bases between them. For the CDR3, the DNA is TGTGCCATCAGAATTTCCGGGAAAAACAACTCCGGGGAGCTGTTTTTT. Protein product: CAIRISGKNNSGELFF.

The V call is TRBV19, the J call TRBJ2-5; D perhaps matches TRBD1 (5 bases). Deletions cut 4 bases from V and 3 bases from J, with 9 bases between. The CDR3 length is 13 residues. Germline V gives CDR1 LNHDA, CDR2 SQIVND (reference sequence). This CDR3 reads CASSRQGEETQYF. The CDR3 nucleotides are TGTGCCAGTAGTAGACAAGGGGAAGAGACCCAGTACTTC.

The chain uses TRBV7-3 and TRBJ2-3; 8 bases agree with TRBD2. Germline trimming cut 3 bases from V and 2 bases from J; bases unmatched to any gene: 4. CDR1 is SGHTA, CDR2 FQGTGA, per germline. The CDR3 is 15 residues long. CDR3 coding DNA: TGTGCCAGCAGCTTCGCGGGGGGCCCCACAGATACGCAGTATTTT. It translates to CASSFAGGPTDTQYF.

The chain employs TRBV10-3 and TRBJ2-1; 8 bases are a match to TRBD2. The germline V gene encodes CDR1 ENHRY and CDR2 SYGVKD. CDR3 length: 14 amino acids. The V and J ends lost 11 bases and 5 bases, in that order; junction bases with no gene match: 11. The CDR3 sequence: CAVRGGLDNNEQFF. In DNA, the CDR3 is TGTGCCGTCCGGGGGGGACTAGATAACAATGAGCAGTTCTTC.

The rearrangement links TRBV5-1 to TRBJ2-3; TRBD2 is a possible D gene (6 bases). Germline lookup yields CDR1 SGHRS and CDR2 YFSETQ. Trimming took 0 bases from V and 0 from J, leaving 8 bases between them. CDR3 size: 15 residues. CDR3 sequence reads: CASSLVRGSTDTQYF. The CDR3 DNA reads TGCGCCAGCAGCTTGGTGCGGGGAAGCACAGATACGCAGTATTTT.

The chain employs TRBV6-5 and TRBJ1-1; tentative D call: TRBD1 (5 bases). The length of the CDR3 is 14 residues. Per the germline V gene, CDR1 is MNHEY and CDR2 is SVGAGI. The V gene lost 7 bases and the J gene lost 0 bases, with 12 bases spanning the gap. The CDR3 DNA follows: TGTGCCAGCACCTCCGACAGTTTGAACACTGAAGCTTTCTTT. Amino acids: CASTSDSLNTEAFF.

The chain combines TRBV5-1 with TRBJ2-3; TRBD1 is a possible D gene (5 bases). The germline V gene has CDR1 SGHRS and CDR2 YFSETQ. Trimming stripped 6 bases from V and 6 bases from J, with 14 bases between. CDR3 length: 13 amino acids. The CDR3, as DNA: TGCGCCAGCACGCCTCAGGGTTTGGATACGCAGTATTTT. This encodes CASTPQGLDTQYF.

CDR3 DNA sequence: TGTGCCAGTAGCGGGGGGATTATTTACAATGAGCAGTTCTTC. It yields the protein CASSGGIIYNEQFF. The chain links TRBV2 to TRBJ2-1, with TRBD2 matching over 10 bases. The CDR3 length is 14 residues. The J segment lost 4 bases and the V segment lost 9 bases, leaving 6 bases of the junction unmatched. CDR1 is SNHLY, CDR2 FYNNEI, per germline.

The chain joins TRBV7-3 to TRBJ1-6; D uncertain. This CDR3 is built from 15 residues. The germline gives CDR1 SGHTA, CDR2 FQGTGA. The V gene lost 2 bases and the J gene lost 7 bases, with 12 bases spanning the gap. CDR3 DNA: TGTGCCAGCAGCTTAGCGGAGCCGGGAAATTCACCCCTCCACTTT. This sequence encodes CASSLAEPGNSPLHF.